These 12 T cell receptor beta chains came from one sample sequenced in a study of blood T cell repertoires in COVID-19. Assay: immunoSEQ multiplex PCR; the TCRdb copy retains only in-frame clones and omits some. Of roughly 210,000 clones in the sample, less than 90% were seen once. Input material: peripheral blood. These receptors were taken from a man in his 70s with acute or convalescent COVID-19.

The V and J genes are TRBV5-1 and TRBJ2-7; 11 bases are shared with TRBD1. CDR3 length: 14 residues. Germline CDR1 and CDR2: SGHRS and YFSETQ. J lost 8 bases, V lost 4 bases, and 8 bases had no gene match. CDR3 nucleotides: TGCGCCAGCAGCAGGGGACAGGGGGTTATCAAGCAGTACTTC. Translation: CASSRGQGVIKQYF.

The chain has TRBV15 and TRBJ1-5, with D possibly TRBD1 on 6 matching bases. The V gene's germline CDR1 is LNHNV and CDR2 YYDKDF (reference sequence). The CDR3 loop spans 17 amino acids. The germline V and J ends were trimmed by 0 bases and 4 bases, with 16 bases remaining between them. The CDR3 region has the DNA TGTGCCACCAGCAGAGATAGGCAAGGACAGAGAAATCAGCCCCAGCATTTT. Translated: CATSRDRQGQRNQPQHF.

The genes are TRBV7-9 and TRBJ2-7, with 7 nucleotides matching TRBD2. This CDR3 is 15 amino acids long. Germline CDR1 is SEHNR and CDR2 is FQNEAQ (reference sequence). Trimming at V came to 1 base and at J to 4 bases, leaving 7 bases not matched to a gene. CDR3 bases: TGTGCCAGCAGCTTAGAACCTAGCGGAAAGTACGAGCAGTACTTC. Protein sequence: CASSLEPSGKYEQYF.

A few counts support this clone. This chain connects TRBV11-1 to TRBJ2-1, with D maybe TRBD1 (5 bases). The CDR3 is made up of 14 amino acids. CDR1 is SGHAT, CDR2 FQDESV, per germline (reference sequence). V shed 6 bases and J shed 4 bases, with 13 bases lying between them. The CDR3 DNA sequence: TGTGCCAGCAGTTCCCAGGCAGGGTACAATGAGCAGTTCTTC. This sequence encodes CASSSQAGYNEQFF.

This clone was recorded once. The chain joins TRBV12-3 or TRBV12-4 to TRBJ2-2, with D perhaps matching TRBD2 (5 bases). This CDR3 spans 13 amino acids. V lost 6 bases and J 6 bases, leaving 11 bases between the germline ends. The CDR3 DNA reads TGTGCCAGCAGACATCTAGCATCCGGGGAGCTGTTTTTT. Its protein is CASRHLASGELFF.

The V gene is TRBV6-5, the J gene TRBJ1-4; D is perhaps TRBD1 (5 bases). From germline, CDR1 is MNHEY and CDR2 SVGAGI. Trimming removed 4 bases at V and 4 bases at J, with 16 bases between. The CDR3 totals 16 residues. The CDR3 loop reads CASSFYQGLGNEKLFF. The CDR3 nucleotides read TGTGCCAGCAGTTTCTACCAGGGCCTGGGTAATGAAAAACTGTTTTTT.

The chain carries TRBV5-1 and TRBJ2-1; D remains ambiguous. The CDR3 consists of 13 residues. Germline CDR1 is SGHRS and CDR2 is YFSETQ. Trimming left V 0 bases short and J 8 bases short, with 9 bases between. The CDR3 region is CASSLESVDEQFF. The CDR3 bases are TGCGCCAGCAGCTTGGAAAGCGTAGATGAGCAGTTCTTC.

This chain uses TRBV7-2 with TRBJ1-2; possibly TRBD1 for D (6 bases). The germline V and J ends were trimmed by 7 bases and 0 bases, with 15 bases remaining between them. CDR1 is SGHTA, CDR2 FQGNSA, per germline. This CDR3 region has 15 residues. The CDR3 region has the DNA TGTGCCAGCAAGGGGGGGGCAGGGGCTAACTATGGCTACACCTTC. This codes for CASKGGAGANYGYTF.

The chain recombines TRBV29-1 with TRBJ2-4; 8 positions match TRBD2. CDR1 and CDR2 from the germline V gene are SQVTM and ANQGSEA. The length of the CDR3 is 16 residues. The V and J ends lost 4 bases and 0 bases, in that order; junction bases with no gene match: 8. DNA of the CDR3: TGCAGCGTTGGAACTAGCGGTGGGGTAGCCAAAAACATTCAGTACTTC. It codes for CSVGTSGGVAKNIQYF. The variable domain in full, with the rest retrieved from reference TRBV29-1 and TRBJ2-4, is SAVISQKPSRDICQRGTSLTIQCQVDSQVTMMFWYRQQPGQSLTLIATANQGSEATYESGFVIDKFPISRPNLTFSTLTVSNMSPEDSSIYLCSVGTSGGVAKNIQYFGAGTRLSVL.

This clone was counted a few times. V is TRBV14 and J is TRBJ2-1; TRBD1 might be the D (5 bases). The CDR3 covers 16 residues. V lost 1 base and J lost 9, with 19 bases in between. Germline V gene lookup returns CDR1 SGHDN and CDR2 FVKESK. The CDR3 reads CASSQGSPGLVREQFF. In DNA, the CDR3 is TGTGCCAGCAGCCAAGGGAGCCCAGGGCTAGTACGTGAGCAGTTCTTC.

The V and J genes are TRBV4-3 and TRBJ1-4; D gene uncertain. V was cut by 0 bases and J by 7 bases, with 12 bases left in between. Per germline, CDR1 LGHNA and CDR2 YSLEER. The CDR3 consists of 15 residues. CDR3 bases: TGCGCCAGCAGCCAAGATATCAGCGGCGGTGAAAAACTGTTTTTT. Its protein product is CASSQDISGGEKLFF.

The V gene is TRBV5-1, the J gene TRBJ2-7, with 9 bases identical to TRBD2. The CDR3 sequence is 15 residues long. V was pared by 0 bases and J by 8 bases, with 9 bases of the junction left unmatched. CDR1 is SGHRS and CDR2 is YFSETQ in the germline V gene. The CDR3 DNA reads TGCGCCAGCAGCTTGGAGGCTAGCGGGACGGGGAAGCAGTACTTC. Translation: CASSLEASGTGKQYF.